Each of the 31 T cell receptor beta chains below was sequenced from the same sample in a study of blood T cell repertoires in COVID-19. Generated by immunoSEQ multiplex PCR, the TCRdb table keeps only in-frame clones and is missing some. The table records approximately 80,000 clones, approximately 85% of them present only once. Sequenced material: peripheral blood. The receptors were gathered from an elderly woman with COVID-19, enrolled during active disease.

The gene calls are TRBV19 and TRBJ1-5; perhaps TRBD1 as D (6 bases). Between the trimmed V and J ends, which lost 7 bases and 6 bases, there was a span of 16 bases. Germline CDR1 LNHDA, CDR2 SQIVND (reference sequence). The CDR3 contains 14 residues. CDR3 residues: CASTDTGLGQPQHF. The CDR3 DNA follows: TGTGCCAGTACCGATACAGGGTTAGGTCAGCCCCAGCATTTT.

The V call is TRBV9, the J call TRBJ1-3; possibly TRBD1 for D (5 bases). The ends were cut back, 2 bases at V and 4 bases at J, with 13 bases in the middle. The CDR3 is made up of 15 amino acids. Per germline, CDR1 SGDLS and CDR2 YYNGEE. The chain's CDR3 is CASSVMPGLGNTIYF. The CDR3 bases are TGTGCCAGCAGCGTGATGCCGGGACTGGGAAACACCATATATTTT.

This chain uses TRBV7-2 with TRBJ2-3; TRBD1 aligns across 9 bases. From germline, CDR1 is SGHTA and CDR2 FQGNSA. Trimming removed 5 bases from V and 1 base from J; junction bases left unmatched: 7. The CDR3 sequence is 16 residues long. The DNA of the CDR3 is TGTGCCAGCAGCGCACTATGGACAGGGGGCACAGATACGCAGTATTTT. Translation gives CASSALWTGGTDTQYF.

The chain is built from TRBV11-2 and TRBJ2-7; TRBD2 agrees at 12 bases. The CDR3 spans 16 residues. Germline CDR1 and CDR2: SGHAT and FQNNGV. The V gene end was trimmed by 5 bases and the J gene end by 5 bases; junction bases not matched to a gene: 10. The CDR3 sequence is CASSPLGLAGRNEQYF. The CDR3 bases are TGTGCCAGCAGCCCCCTCGGACTAGCGGGAAGGAACGAGCAGTACTTC.

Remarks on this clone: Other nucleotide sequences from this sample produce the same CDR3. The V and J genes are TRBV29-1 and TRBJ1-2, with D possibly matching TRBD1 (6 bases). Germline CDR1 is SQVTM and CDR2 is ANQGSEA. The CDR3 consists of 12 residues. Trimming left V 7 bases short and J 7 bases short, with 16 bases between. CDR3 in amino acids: CSDRGGRGGYTF. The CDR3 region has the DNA TGCAGCGATAGGGGGGGCCGGGGTGGCTACACCTTC. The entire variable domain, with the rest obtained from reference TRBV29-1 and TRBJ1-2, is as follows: SAVISQKPSRDICQRGTSLTIQCQVDSQVTMMFWYRQQPGQSLTLIATANQGSEATYESGFVIDKFPISRPNLTFSTLTVSNMSPEDSSIYLCSDRGGRGGYTFGSGTRLTVV.

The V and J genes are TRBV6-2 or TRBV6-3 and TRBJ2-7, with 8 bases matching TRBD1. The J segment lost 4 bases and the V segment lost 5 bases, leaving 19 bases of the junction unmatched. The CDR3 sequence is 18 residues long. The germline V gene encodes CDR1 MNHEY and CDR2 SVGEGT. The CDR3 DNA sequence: TGTGCCAGCAGTCCATATTTCCAGGGGGCCAGTTTTTCATACGAGCAGTACTTC. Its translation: CASSPYFQGASFSYEQYF.

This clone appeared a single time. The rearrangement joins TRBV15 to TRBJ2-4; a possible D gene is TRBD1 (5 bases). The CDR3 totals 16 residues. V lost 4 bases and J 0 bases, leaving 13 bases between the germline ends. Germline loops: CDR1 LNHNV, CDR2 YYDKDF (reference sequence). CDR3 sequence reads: CATSITRALAKNIQYF. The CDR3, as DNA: TGTGCCACCAGCATTACCAGGGCTCTAGCCAAAAACATTCAGTACTTC. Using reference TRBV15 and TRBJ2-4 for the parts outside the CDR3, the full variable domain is DAMVIQNPRYQVTQFGKPVTLSCSQTLNHNVMYWYQQKSSQAPKLLFHYYDKDFNNEADTPDNFQSRRPNTSFCFLDIRSPGLGDTAMYLCATSITRALAKNIQYFGAGTRLSVL.

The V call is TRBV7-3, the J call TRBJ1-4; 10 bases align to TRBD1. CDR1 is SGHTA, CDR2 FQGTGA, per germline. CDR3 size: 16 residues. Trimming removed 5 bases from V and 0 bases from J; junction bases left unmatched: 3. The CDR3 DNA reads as TGTGCCAGCAGCACGACAGGGGGCACAACTAATGAAAAACTGTTTTTT. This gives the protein CASSTTGGTTNEKLFF.

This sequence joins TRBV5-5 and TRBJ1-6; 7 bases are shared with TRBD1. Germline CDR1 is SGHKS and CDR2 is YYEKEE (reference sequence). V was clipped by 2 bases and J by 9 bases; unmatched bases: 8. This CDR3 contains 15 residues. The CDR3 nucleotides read TGTGCCAGCAGCTTAATGGAGGGGGCCCTTTCACCCCTCCACTTT. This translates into CASSLMEGALSPLHF.

The CDR3 protein is CASSFREGATGELFF. Written as DNA, the CDR3 is TGTGCCAGCAGCTTCAGGGAGGGAGCGACCGGGGAGCTGTTTTTT. The chain has TRBV6-5 and TRBJ2-2; 7 bases match TRBD2. The CDR3 runs to 15 residues. The V segment lost 6 bases and the J segment 5 bases; nucleotides outside the gene matches: 9. Germline lookup yields CDR1 MNHEY and CDR2 SVGAGI.

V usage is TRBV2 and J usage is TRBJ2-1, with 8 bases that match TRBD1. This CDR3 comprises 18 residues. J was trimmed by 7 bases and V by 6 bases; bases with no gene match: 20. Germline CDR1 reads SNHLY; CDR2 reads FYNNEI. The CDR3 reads CASRAGTGPGPPGNEQFF. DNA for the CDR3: TGTGCCAGCAGAGCCGGGACAGGACCAGGACCCCCTGGTAATGAGCAGTTCTTC.

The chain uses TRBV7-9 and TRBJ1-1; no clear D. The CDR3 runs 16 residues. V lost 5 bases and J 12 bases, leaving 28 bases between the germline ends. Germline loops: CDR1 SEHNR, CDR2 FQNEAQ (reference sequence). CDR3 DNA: TGTGCCAGCAGCCTATTCTTGCTAGGCAACCCGACTGAGTCTTTCTTT. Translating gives CASSLFLLGNPTESFF.

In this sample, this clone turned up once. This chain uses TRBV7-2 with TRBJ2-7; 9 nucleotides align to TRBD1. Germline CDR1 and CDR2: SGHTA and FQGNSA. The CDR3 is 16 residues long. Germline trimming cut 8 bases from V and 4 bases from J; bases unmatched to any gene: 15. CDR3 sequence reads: CASAQGARGLGYEQYF. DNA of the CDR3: TGTGCCAGCGCACAGGGGGCAAGGGGCCTCGGGTACGAGCAGTACTTC.

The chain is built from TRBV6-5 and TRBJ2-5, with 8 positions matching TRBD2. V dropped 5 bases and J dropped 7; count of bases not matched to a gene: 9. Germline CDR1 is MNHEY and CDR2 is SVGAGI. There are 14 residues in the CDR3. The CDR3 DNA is TGTGCCAGCAGTACCGGGGGGGGGACTGGGACCCAGTACTTC. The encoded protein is CASSTGGGTGTQYF.

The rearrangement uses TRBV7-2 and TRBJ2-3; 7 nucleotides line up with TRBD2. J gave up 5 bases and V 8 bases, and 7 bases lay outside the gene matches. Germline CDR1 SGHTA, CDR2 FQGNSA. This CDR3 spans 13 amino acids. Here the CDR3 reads CASLAGVGDTQYF. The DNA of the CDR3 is TGTGCCAGCTTGGCGGGGGTGGGAGATACGCAGTATTTT. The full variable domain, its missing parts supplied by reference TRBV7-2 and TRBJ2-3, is GAGVSQSPSNKVTEKGKDVELRCDPISGHTALYWYRQSLGQGLEFLIYFQGNSAPDKSGLPSDRFSAERTGGSVSTLTIQRTQQEDSAVYLCASLAGVGDTQYFGPGTRLTVL.

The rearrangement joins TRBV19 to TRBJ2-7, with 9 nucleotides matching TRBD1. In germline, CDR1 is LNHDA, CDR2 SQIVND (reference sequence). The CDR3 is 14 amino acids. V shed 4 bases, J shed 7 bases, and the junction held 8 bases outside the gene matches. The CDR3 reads CASSKKQGAREQYF. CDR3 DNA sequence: TGTGCCAGTAGTAAGAAACAGGGGGCGAGGGAGCAGTACTTC.

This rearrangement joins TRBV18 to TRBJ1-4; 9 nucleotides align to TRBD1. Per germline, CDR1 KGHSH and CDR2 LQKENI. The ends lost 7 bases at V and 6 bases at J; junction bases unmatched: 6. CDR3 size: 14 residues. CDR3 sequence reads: CASFRDRADEKLFF. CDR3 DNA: TGTGCCAGCTTCCGGGACAGGGCTGATGAAAAACTGTTTTTT.

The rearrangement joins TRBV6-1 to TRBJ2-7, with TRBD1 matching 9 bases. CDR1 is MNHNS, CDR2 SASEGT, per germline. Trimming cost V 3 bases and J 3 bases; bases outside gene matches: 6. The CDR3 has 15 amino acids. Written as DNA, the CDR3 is TGTGCCAGCAGTGAGCTGGACAGGGGAATCTACGAGCAGTACTTC. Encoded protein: CASSELDRGIYEQYF.

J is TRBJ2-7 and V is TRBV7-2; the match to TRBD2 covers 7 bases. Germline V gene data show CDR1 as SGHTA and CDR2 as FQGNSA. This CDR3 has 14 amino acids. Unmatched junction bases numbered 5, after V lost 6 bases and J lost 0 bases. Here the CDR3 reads CASRLRGSSYEQYF. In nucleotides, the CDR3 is TGTGCCAGCAGACTGCGGGGGAGCTCCTACGAGCAGTACTTC. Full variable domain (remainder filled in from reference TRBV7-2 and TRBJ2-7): GAGVSQSPSNKVTEKGKDVELRCDPISGHTALYWYRQSLGQGLEFLIYFQGNSAPDKSGLPSDRFSAERTGGSVSTLTIQRTQQEDSAVYLCASRLRGSSYEQYFGPGTRLTVT.

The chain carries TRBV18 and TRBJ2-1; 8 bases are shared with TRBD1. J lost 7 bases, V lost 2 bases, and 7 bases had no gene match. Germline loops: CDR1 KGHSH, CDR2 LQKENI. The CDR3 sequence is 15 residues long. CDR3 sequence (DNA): TGTGCCAGCTCACCATACAGGGGGGTGGCTAATGAGCAGTTCTTC. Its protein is CASSPYRGVANEQFF.

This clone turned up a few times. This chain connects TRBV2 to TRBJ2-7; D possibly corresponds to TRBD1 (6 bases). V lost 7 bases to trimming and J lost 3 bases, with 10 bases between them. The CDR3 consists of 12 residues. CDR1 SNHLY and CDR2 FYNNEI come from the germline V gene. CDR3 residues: CASKGRGYEQYF. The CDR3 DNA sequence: TGTGCCAGCAAGGGCAGGGGCTACGAGCAGTACTTC.

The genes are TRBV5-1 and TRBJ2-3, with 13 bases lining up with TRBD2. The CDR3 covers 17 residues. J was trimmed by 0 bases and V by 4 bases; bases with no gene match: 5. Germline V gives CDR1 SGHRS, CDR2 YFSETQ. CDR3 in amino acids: CASSPRTSGSSTDTQYF. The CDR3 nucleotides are TGCGCCAGCAGCCCCCGGACTAGCGGGAGTAGCACAGATACGCAGTATTTT.

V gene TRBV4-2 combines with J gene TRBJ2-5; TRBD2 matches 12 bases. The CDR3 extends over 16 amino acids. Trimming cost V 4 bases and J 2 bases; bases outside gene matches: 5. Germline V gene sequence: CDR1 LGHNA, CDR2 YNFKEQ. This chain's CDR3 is CASSRTSGGLQETQYF. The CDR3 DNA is TGTGCCAGCAGCCGCACTAGCGGGGGGTTACAAGAGACCCAGTACTTC.

CDR3 bases: TGTGCCAGCAGTTCCGACAGCCGGTCACGGGGCTACACCTTC. Translating it yields CASSSDSRSRGYTF. This chain joins TRBV28 and TRBJ1-2, with a possible D match to TRBD1 (5 bases). CDR1 and CDR2 (germline): MDHEN, SYDVKM. Trimming removed 4 bases from V and 8 bases from J, with 17 bases in between. The CDR3 length is 14 residues.

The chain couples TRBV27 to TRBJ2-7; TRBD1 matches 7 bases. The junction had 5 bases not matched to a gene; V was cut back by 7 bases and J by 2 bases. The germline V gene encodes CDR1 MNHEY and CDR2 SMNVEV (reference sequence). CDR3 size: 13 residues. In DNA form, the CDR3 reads TGTGCCAGCATTTCCACAGGGGCCTACGAGCAGTACTTC. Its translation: CASISTGAYEQYF.

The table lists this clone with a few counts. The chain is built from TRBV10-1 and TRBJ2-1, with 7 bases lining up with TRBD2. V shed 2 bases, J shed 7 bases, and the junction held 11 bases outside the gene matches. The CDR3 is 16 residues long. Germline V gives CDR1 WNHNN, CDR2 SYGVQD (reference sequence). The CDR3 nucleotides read TGCGCCAGCAGTGAGAGGAGGACTAGTAACGTGAATGAGCAGTTCTTC. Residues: CASSERRTSNVNEQFF.

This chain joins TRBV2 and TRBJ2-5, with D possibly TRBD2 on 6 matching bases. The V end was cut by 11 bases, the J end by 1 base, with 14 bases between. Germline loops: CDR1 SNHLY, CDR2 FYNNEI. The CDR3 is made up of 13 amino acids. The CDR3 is CAGTVSGQETQYF. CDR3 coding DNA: TGTGCCGGCACAGTTAGCGGCCAAGAGACCCAGTACTTC. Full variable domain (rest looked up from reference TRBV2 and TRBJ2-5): EPEVTQTPSHQVTQMGQEVILRCVPISNHLYFYWYRQILGQKVEFLVSFYNNEISEKSEIFDDQFSVERPDGSNFTLKIRSTKLEDSAMYFCAGTVSGQETQYFGPGTRLLVL.

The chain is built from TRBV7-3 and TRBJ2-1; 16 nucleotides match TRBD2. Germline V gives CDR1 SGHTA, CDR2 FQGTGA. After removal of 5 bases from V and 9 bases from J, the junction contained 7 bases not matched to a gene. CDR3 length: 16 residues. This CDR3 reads CASSPRGLAGGSEQFF. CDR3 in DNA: TGTGCCAGCAGCCCGCGGGGACTAGCGGGAGGGAGTGAGCAGTTCTTC.

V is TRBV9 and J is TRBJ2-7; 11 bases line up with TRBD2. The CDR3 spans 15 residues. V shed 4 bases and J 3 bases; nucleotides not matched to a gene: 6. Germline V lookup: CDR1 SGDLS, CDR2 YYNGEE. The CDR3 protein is CASSPGTSGLYEQYF. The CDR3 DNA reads TGTGCCAGCAGCCCCGGGACTAGCGGCCTCTACGAGCAGTACTTC.

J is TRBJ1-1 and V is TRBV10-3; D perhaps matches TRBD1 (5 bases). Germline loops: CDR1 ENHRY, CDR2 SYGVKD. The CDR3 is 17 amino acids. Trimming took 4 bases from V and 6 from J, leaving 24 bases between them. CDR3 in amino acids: CAISVFRLQSQGAEAFF. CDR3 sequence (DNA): TGTGCCATCAGTGTTTTTCGCTTGCAGTCCCAGGGCGCTGAAGCTTTCTTT.

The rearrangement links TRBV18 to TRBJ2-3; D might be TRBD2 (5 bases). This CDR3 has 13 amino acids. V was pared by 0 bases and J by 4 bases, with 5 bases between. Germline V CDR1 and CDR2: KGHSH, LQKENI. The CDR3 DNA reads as TGTGCCAGCTCACCACCGGGAGCAGATACGCAGTATTTT. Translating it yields CASSPPGADTQYF.